Listed below are T cell receptor beta chains from one sample, sequenced in a study of T cell responses to AZD1222 COVID-19 vaccine. The assay was immunoSEQ multiplex PCR, and TCRdb's table has in-frame clones only and misses some. The table records more than 95,000 clones, nearly 95% of them present only once. The input for sequencing was peripheral blood, taken on day 0 of AZD1222 vaccination. These receptors were collected from an adult in good health. Each CDR3 is given with its conserved first and last residue. Each record gives: clone size, D gene, J gene, V gene, CDR3 DNA, CDR3 protein. A D gene is named only where the DNA matches it firmly. Rows may omit the clone size; those that give it use once, few, many or a size class.

. | TRBD2 | TRBJ2-1 | TRBV5-1 | TGCGCCAGCAGCCGCGGGAGGTCCTACAATGAGCAGTTCTTC | CASSRGRSYNEQFF
. | TRBD1 | TRBJ1-2 | TRBV24-1 | TGTGCCACCAGTGAGGCAACAGGGGGCGGTGATGGCTACACCTTC | CATSEATGGGDGYTF
once | TRBD1 | TRBJ1-2 | TRBV30 | TGTGCCTCAACGGGACAGGGAATGCTTGGCTACACCTTC | CASTGQGMLGYTF
. | . | TRBJ2-6 | TRBV13 | TGTGCCAGCAGCTTAGGTTCCGGGGGAGTTGGCTCTGGGGCCAACGTCCTGACTTTC | CASSLGSGGVGSGANVLTF
. | TRBD1 | TRBJ2-5 | TRBV5-1 | TGCGCCAGCAGGCCTACTCCCGGGACAGGCGAAGGGACCCAGTACTTC | CASRPTPGTGEGTQYF
. | . | TRBJ2-7 | TRBV5-1 | TGCGCCAGCAGCGTATCCGGGTTCTACGAGCAGTACTTC | CASSVSGFYEQYF
. | . | TRBJ2-7 | TRBV7-2 | TGTGCCAGCAGCGCAACAGCGCTCTCGATTGACTACGAGCAGTACTTC | CASSATALSIDYEQYF
. | . | TRBJ2-7 | TRBV19 | TGTGCCAGTAGTATCGGGTCAGGGATCGAGCAGTACTTC | CASSIGSGIEQYF
. | . | TRBJ2-1 | TRBV12-5 | TGTGCTAGTGGGTTAGGGTCCGTCAATGAGCAGTTCTTC | CASGLGSVNEQFF
. | TRBD2 | TRBJ2-2 | TRBV2 | TGTGCCAGCAGGTCGGGGGGAACCGGGGAGCTGTTTTTT | CASRSGGTGELFF
once | . | TRBJ1-4 | TRBV19 | TGTGCCAGTAGAGCGGCAGGTTTTAATGAAAAACTGTTTTTT | CASRAAGFNEKLFF
. | TRBD1 | TRBJ1-5 | TRBV5-1 | TGCGCCAGCAGCTTGGAGGCAGGGGGCGGTCAGCCCCAGCATTTT | CASSLEAGGGQPQHF
. | TRBD2 | TRBJ2-3 | TRBV5-4 | TGTGCCAGCAGCGAGGGACTAGGAAGCACAGATACGCAGTATTTT | CASSEGLGSTDTQYF
. | . | TRBJ1-2 | TRBV5-6 | TGTGCCAGCAGCTTGGTATCCGGGGTGGATGGCTACACCTTC | CASSLVSGVDGYTF
. | TRBD1 | TRBJ1-1 | TRBV2 | TGTGCCAGCAGTGAAGCGGTCCCTCGCCGACAGGGTTTACCGAACACTGAAGCTTTCTTT | CASSEAVPRRQGLPNTEAFF
. | . | TRBJ2-1 | TRBV30 | TGTGCCTGGAACTCGCTTGGGGGATACAATGAGCAGTTCTTC | CAWNSLGGYNEQFF
. | . | TRBJ1-1 | TRBV12-1 | TGTGCCAGCAGCTTTGGGGCGCCAATCAGCGGCACTGAAGCTTTCTTT | CASSFGAPISGTEAFF
. | TRBD1 | TRBJ1-6 | TRBV29-1 | TGCAGCGTCCGGACAGGGAGTAATTCACCCCTCCACTTT | CSVRTGSNSPLHF
once | TRBD1 | TRBJ2-7 | TRBV5-4 | TGTGCCAGCAGCTTCCCAGGGGGTGGCGACGAGCAGTACTTC | CASSFPGGGDEQYF
few | . | TRBJ1-2 | TRBV9 | TGTGCCAGCAGCCGGGACAACTATGGCTACACCTTC | CASSRDNYGYTF
once | . | TRBJ1-2 | TRBV2 | TGTGCCAGCAGTGAAGCGCTTCGTAACTATGGCTACACCTTC | CASSEALRNYGYTF
. | TRBD1 | TRBJ1-1 | TRBV5-6 | TGTGCCAGCAGCCCCACGGGGGAGGGGGCAAGTGAAGCTTTCTTT | CASSPTGEGASEAFF
. | . | TRBJ1-1 | TRBV11-2 | TGTGCCAGCAGCTTAGATCTGGACACTGAAGCTTTCTTT | CASSLDLDTEAFF
. | . | TRBJ2-1 | TRBV24-1 | TGTGCCACCAGTGATACACTCCCCTCCGGGAATGAGCAGTTCTTC | CATSDTLPSGNEQFF
few | . | TRBJ1-6 | TRBV15 | TGTGCCACCAGCAGAGGGGGAGAACCCGGAGGGTCACCCCTCCACTTT | CATSRGGEPGGSPLHF
once | . | TRBJ2-7 | TRBV7-9 | TGTGCCAGCAGCTCGAGAGGAGGGCACGAGCAGTACTTC | CASSSRGGHEQYF
. | TRBD2 | TRBJ2-7 | TRBV6-1 | TGTGCCAGCAGTGAAGCGACTAGCGGGAGCTACGAGCAGTACTTC | CASSEATSGSYEQYF
. | TRBD1 | TRBJ1-1 | TRBV3-1/TRBV3-2 | TGTGCCAGCAGCCCCGGGACAGGGATCTCCGCCGAAGCTTTCTTT | CASSPGTGISAEAFF
. | . | TRBJ2-2 | TRBV18 | TGTGCCAGCTCACCGATTGCGGCGGCCGGGGAGCTGTTTTTT | CASSPIAAAGELFF